This T cell receptor beta chain was recovered during a study of blood T cells in healthy people across ages. Broader study findings: PBMCs that were unsorted prevented a conclusive naive versus antigen-experienced comparison. Both higher diversity and more naive CD4+ cells marked long-lived donors when set against aged donors.

A second PCR, run for about 7 to 12 cycles, used a sample-barcoded 5' primer plus a J-beta primer mix. TCRdb independently ran MiXCR on the 5' RACE reads; one entry per CDR3 protein. The sample has 450,000 to 650,000 distinct CDR3 sequences, nearly 25% seen once. This CDR3 has 13 residues. The V gene's germline CDR1 is SEHNR and CDR2 FQNEAQ (reference sequence). Trimming removed 8 bases from V and 2 bases from J, with 12 bases in between. This clonotype was detected only a few times. The target antigen is unknown. The data also belong to a second study, concerning T cells of mothers and their children. According to that study: Sequencing revealed no T cell clones that were persistent and microchimeric.

The TCR sequence derives from a boy aged 5-17 years in good health. The J gene is TRBJ2-5, the V gene TRBV7-9, with D possibly matching TRBD2 (5 bases). Source material: blood. The CDR3 nucleotides are TGTGCCAGCTCCCCCGGGGAGCAAGAGACCCAGTACTTC. It specifies CASSPGEQETQYF.